This TCR beta chain was sequenced in a study of blood T cell repertoires in COVID-19. The protocol was immunoSEQ multiplex PCR, while the TCRdb copy is restricted to in-frame clones and leaves out a portion. Here the sample spans 200,000 to 250,000 clones, around four fifths being singletons. Sequencing used peripheral blood. The receptor was isolated from a man in his thirties or forties with active or convalescent COVID-19.

The CDR3 spells CASSLAPGGNEKLFF. In DNA form, the CDR3 reads TGTGCCAGCAGCCTAGCCCCAGGGGGGAATGAAAAACTGTTTTTT. The V gene is TRBV3-1 (or the pseudogene TRBV3-2), the J gene TRBJ1-4; TRBD1 matches 7 bases. V shed 4 bases, J shed 5 bases, and the junction held 7 bases outside the gene matches. The germline V gene encodes CDR1 LGHDT and CDR2 YNNKEL (reference sequence). CDR3 length: 15 residues.